The sequence of this T cell receptor beta chain was determined in a study of patients and donors after allogeneic stem cell transplantation. The CDR3 contains 11 residues. Trimming removed 5 bases from V and 6 bases from J; junction bases left unmatched: 4. The germline gives CDR1 DFQATT, CDR2 SNEGSKA (reference sequence). TCRdb processed the RT-PCR reads anew with MiXCR; each CDR3 protein has one entry. The data hold 160,000 or so distinct CDR3 sequences, with 24% observed a single time. The J gene is TRBJ2-7, the V gene TRBV20-1, with TRBD1 matching 7 bases. The material sequenced was blood, either unsorted or a sorted T cell fraction (not recorded which). The TCR comes from a human donor who was either an allogeneic HSCT recipient or a stem cell or donor lymphocyte infusion donor (not recorded which). It is not recorded whose cells these are; they may come from a transplant donor. The chain's CDR3 is CSAETGVEQYF. The CDR3 coding sequence is TGCAGTGCTGAAACAGGGGTCGAGCAGTACTTC.